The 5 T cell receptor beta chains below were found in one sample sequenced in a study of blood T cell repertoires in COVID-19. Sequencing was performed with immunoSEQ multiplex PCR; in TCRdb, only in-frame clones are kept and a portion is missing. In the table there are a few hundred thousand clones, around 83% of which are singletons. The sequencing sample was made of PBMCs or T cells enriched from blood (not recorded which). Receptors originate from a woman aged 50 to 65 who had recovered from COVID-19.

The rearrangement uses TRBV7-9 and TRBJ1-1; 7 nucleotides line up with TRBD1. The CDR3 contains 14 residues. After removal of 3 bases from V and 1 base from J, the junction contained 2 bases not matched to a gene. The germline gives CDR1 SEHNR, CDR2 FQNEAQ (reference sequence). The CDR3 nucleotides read TGTGCCAGCAGCTTGGACAGGCAGAACACTGAAGCTTTCTTT. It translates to CASSLDRQNTEAFF. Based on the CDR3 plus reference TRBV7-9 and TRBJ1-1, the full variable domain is DTGVSQNPRHKITKRGQNVTFRCDPISEHNRLYWYRQTLGQGPEFLTYFQNEAQLEKSRLLSDRFSAERPKGSFSTLEIQRTEQGDSAMYLCASSLDRQNTEAFFGQGTRLTVV.

The CDR3 region is CASSPLAGGSEQFF. CDR3 DNA sequence: TGTGCCAGCAGTCCACTAGCGGGGGGGAGTGAGCAGTTCTTC. The chain employs TRBV6-5 and TRBJ2-1; 13 positions match TRBD2. Trimming removed 5 bases from V and 9 bases from J; junction bases left unmatched: 4. CDR3 length: 14 residues. Germline-derived CDR1 and CDR2 are MNHEY and SVGAGI.

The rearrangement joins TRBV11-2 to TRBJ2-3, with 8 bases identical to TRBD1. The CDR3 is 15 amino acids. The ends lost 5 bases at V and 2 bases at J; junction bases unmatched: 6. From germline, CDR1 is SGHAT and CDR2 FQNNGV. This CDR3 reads CASSETGVDTDTQYF. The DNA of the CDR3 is TGTGCCAGCAGCGAGACAGGGGTAGACACAGATACGCAGTATTTT.

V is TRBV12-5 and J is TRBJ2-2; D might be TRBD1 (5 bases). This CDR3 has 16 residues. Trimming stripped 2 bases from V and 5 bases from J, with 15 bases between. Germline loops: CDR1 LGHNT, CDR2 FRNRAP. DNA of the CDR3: TGTGCTAGTGGTTTGCTCTCAACAGGATTTACCGGGGAGCTGTTTTTT. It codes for CASGLLSTGFTGELFF.

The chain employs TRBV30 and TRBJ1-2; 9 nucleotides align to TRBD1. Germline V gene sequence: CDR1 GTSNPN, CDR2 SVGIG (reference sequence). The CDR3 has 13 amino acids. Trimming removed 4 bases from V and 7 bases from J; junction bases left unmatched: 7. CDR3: CAWTGTGWSGYTF. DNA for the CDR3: TGTGCCTGGACCGGGACAGGGTGGAGTGGCTACACCTTC.